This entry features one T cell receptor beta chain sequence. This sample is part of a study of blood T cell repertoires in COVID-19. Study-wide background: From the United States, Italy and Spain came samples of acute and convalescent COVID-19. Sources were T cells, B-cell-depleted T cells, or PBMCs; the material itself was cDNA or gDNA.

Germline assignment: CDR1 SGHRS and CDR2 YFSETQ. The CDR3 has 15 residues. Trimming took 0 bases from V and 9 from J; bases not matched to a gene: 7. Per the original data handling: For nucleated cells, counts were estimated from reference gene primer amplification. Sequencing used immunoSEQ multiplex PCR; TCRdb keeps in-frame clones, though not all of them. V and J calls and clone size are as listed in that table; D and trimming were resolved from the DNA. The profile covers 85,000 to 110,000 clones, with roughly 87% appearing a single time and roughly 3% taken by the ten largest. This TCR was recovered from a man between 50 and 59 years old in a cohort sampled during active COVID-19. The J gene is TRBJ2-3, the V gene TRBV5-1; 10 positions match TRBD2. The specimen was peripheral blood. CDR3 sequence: CASSLETSGSGTQYF. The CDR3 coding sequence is TGCGCCAGCAGCTTGGAGACTAGCGGGTCAGGGACGCAGTATTTT.